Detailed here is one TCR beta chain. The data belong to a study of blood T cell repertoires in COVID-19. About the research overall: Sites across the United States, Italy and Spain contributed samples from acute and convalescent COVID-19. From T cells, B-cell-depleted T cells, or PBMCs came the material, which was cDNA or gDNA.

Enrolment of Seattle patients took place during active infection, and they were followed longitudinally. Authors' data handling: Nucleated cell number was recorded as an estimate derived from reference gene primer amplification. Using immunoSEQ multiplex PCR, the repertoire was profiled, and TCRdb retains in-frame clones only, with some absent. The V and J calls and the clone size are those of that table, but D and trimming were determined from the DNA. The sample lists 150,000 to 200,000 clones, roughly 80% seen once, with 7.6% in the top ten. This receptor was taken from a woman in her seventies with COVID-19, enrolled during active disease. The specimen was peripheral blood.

The CDR3 DNA follows: TGCAGCGGGGTACAGGGTAACTATGGCTACACCTTC. As protein: CSGVQGNYGYTF. The chain links TRBV29-1 to TRBJ1-2; weak D call: TRBD1 (6 bases). The CDR3 spans 12 residues. The ends were cut back, 7 bases at V and 1 base at J, with 10 bases in the middle. The germline V gene has CDR1 SQVTM and CDR2 ANQGSEA.